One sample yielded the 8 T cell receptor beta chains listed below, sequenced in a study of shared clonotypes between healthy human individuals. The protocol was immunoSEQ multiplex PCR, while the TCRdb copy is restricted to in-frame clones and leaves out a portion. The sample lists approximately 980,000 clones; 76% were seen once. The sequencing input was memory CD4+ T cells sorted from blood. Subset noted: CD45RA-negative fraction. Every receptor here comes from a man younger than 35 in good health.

The CDR3 protein is CASSLQYRGRHQPQHF. Here the CDR3 DNA reads TGCGCCAGCAGTTTACAGTACAGGGGGCGTCATCAGCCCCAGCATTTT. The chain employs TRBV5-1 and TRBJ1-5; 9 bases map to TRBD1. Germline V gives CDR1 SGHRS, CDR2 YFSETQ. With 5 bases clipped from V and 5 bases from J, the junction kept 11 bases outside the gene matches. CDR3 size: 16 residues.

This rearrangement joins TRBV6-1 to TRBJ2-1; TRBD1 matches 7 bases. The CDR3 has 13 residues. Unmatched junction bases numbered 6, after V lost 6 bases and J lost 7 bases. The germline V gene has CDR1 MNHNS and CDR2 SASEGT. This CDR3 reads CASRAGGINEQFF. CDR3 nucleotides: TGTGCCAGCAGGGCAGGGGGTATTAATGAGCAGTTCTTC.

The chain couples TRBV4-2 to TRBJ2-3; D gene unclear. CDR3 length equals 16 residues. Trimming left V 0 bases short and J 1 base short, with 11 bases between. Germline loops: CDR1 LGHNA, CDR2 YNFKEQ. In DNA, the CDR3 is TGTGCCAGCAGCCAAGAGCTGGTCCGGGGCACAGATACGCAGTATTTT. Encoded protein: CASSQELVRGTDTQYF.

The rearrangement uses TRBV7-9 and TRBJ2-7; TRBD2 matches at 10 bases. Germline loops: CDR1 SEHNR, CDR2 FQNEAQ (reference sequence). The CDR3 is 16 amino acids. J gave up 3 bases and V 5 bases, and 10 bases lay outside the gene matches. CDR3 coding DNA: TGTGCCAGCAGCCGAGGGGCTAGCGGGGGAGACTACGAGCAGTACTTC. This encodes CASSRGASGGDYEQYF.

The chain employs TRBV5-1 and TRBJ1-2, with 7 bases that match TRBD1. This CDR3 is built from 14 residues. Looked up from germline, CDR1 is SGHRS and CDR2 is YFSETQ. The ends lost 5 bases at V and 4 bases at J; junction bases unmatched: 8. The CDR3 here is CASSGTAASYGYTF. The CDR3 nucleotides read TGCGCCAGCAGTGGGACAGCAGCGAGCTATGGCTACACCTTC.

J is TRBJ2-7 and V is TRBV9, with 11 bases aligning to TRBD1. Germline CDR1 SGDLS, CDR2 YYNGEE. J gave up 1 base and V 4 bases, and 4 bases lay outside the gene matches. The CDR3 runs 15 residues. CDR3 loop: CASSPRDRGSYEQYF. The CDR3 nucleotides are TGTGCCAGCAGCCCTAGGGACAGGGGGTCCTACGAGCAGTACTTC.

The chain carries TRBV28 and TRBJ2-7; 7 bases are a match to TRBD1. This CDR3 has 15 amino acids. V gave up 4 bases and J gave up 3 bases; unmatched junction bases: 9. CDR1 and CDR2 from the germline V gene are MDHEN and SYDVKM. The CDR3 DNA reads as TGTGCCAGCAGTTCAGCCGGGACAGACAACTACGAGCAGTACTTC. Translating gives CASSSAGTDNYEQYF.

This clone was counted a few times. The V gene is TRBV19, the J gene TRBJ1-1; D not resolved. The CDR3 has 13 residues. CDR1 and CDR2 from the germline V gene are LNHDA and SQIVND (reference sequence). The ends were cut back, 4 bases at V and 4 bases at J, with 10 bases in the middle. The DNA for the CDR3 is TGTGCCAGTAGTAAAAGGGATAGCACTGAAGCTTTCTTT. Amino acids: CASSKRDSTEAFF.